The 13 T cell receptor beta chains given below trace back to one sample, sequenced in a study of T cell responses to AZD1222 COVID-19 vaccine. Sequenced by immunoSEQ multiplex PCR; TCRdb stores in-frame clones only, minus some. The sample carries 150,000 or so clones, around 85% recorded once. The sample was peripheral blood, taken on day 0 of MenACWY control vaccination. These receptors originate from an adult in good health.

The chain joins TRBV24-1 to TRBJ1-1, with 10 positions matching TRBD1. Germline CDR1 is KGHDR and CDR2 is SFDVKD. V gave up 5 bases and J gave up 5 bases; unmatched junction bases: 1. This CDR3 comprises 13 residues. The CDR3 DNA is TGTGCCACCAGTGGGGGACAGGGGACTGAAGCTTTCTTT. It codes for CATSGGQGTEAFF.

For the CDR3, the DNA is TGCGCCAGCAGCTCCGGGACAGGGTACAATGAGCAGTTCTTC. It translates to CASSSGTGYNEQFF. The genes are TRBV5-1 and TRBJ2-1; 9 bases are shared with TRBD1. Germline V gives CDR1 SGHRS, CDR2 YFSETQ. V lost 3 bases and J lost 4; bases outside the gene matches: 2. The CDR3 extends over 14 amino acids.

This sequence joins TRBV7-3 and TRBJ2-3; TRBD2 matches at 11 bases. The CDR3 is 15 residues long. Losses at the gene ends were 5 bases for V and 4 bases for J; bases not matched to a gene: 5. Per the germline V gene, CDR1 is SGHTA and CDR2 is FQGTGA. This CDR3 is CASSLLAGVSDTQYF. Here the CDR3 DNA reads TGTGCCAGCAGCCTACTAGCGGGAGTCTCAGATACGCAGTATTTT.

The table lists this clone with a few counts. The gene calls are TRBV3-1 (or the pseudogene TRBV3-2) and TRBJ1-3; D not resolved. CDR1 and CDR2 (germline): LGHDT, YNNKEL (reference sequence). The germline V and J ends were trimmed by 0 bases and 4 bases, with 4 bases remaining between them. CDR3 length: 13 amino acids. The CDR3 bases are TGTGCCAGCAGCCAAGAAGGGGGAAACACCATATATTTT. Translating gives CASSQEGGNTIYF.

The chain joins TRBV11-2 to TRBJ2-7; 12 bases are a match to TRBD1. The CDR3 is made up of 14 amino acids. CDR1 SGHAT and CDR2 FQNNGV come from the germline V gene. Trimming removed 5 bases from V and 7 bases from J; junction bases left unmatched: 6. The CDR3 DNA sequence: TGTGCCAGCAGCCCGGGGACAGGGGGCAGGGAGCAGTACGTC. Translation: CASSPGTGGREQYV.

The rearrangement uses TRBV7-2 and TRBJ1-1; the match to TRBD1 covers 10 bases. This CDR3 region has 15 residues. The germline CDR1 and CDR2 sequences are SGHTA and FQGNSA. Losses at the gene ends were 6 bases for V and 5 bases for J; bases not matched to a gene: 9. CDR3 residues: CASRRHPGQGTEAFF. The CDR3, as DNA: TGTGCCAGCAGAAGACATCCGGGACAGGGGACTGAAGCTTTCTTT.

This chain connects TRBV12-5 to TRBJ2-7; D is perhaps TRBD1 (8 bases). This CDR3 has 16 residues. Germline V lookup: CDR1 LGHNT, CDR2 FRNRAP. The V end lost 3 bases, the J end lost 10 bases, and 25 bases lay between the germline ends. The CDR3 coding sequence is TGTGCTAGTGGTTTACCAAAACAGGGGGGGCCCTTGGGACAGTACTTC. This gives the protein CASGLPKQGGPLGQYF. Complete variable domain (other parts from reference TRBV12-5 and TRBJ2-7): DARVTQTPRHKVTEMGQEVTMRCQPILGHNTVFWYRQTMMQGLELLAYFRNRAPLDDSGMPKDRFSAEMPDATLATLKIQPSEPRDSAVYFCASGLPKQGGPLGQYFGPGTRLTVT.

V usage is TRBV13 and J usage is TRBJ2-1; D gene unclear. The V end was cut by 5 bases, the J end by 5 bases, with 10 bases between. The CDR3 covers 13 residues. In germline, CDR1 is PRHDT, CDR2 FYEKMQ (reference sequence). The CDR3 loop reads CASSRGLDNEQFF. CDR3 nucleotides: TGTGCCAGCAGCCGAGGTCTAGACAATGAGCAGTTCTTC.

The rearrangement joins TRBV2 to TRBJ1-2; 7 bases fit TRBD1. Per germline, CDR1 SNHLY and CDR2 FYNNEI. The J segment lost 0 bases and the V segment lost 6 bases, leaving 10 bases of the junction unmatched. The CDR3 sequence is 16 residues long. DNA of the CDR3: TGTGCCAGCAGGAAGGGGACAGCTGTAGCTAACTATGGCTACACCTTC. Translating it yields CASRKGTAVANYGYTF. The entire variable domain, with the rest obtained from reference TRBV2 and TRBJ1-2, is as follows: EPEVTQTPSHQVTQMGQEVILRCVPISNHLYFYWYRQILGQKVEFLVSFYNNEISEKSEIFDDQFSVERPDGSNFTLKIRSTKLEDSAMYFCASRKGTAVANYGYTFGSGTRLTVV.

The chain couples TRBV2 to TRBJ1-5, with TRBD1 identical over 8 bases. Germline trimming cut 5 bases from V and 5 bases from J; bases unmatched to any gene: 8. The CDR3 runs to 15 residues. Germline CDR1 is SNHLY and CDR2 is FYNNEI. In DNA form, the CDR3 reads TGTGCCAGCAGTTTAGGACAGGGTGCACATCAGCCCCAGCATTTT. Protein product: CASSLGQGAHQPQHF.

This clone has a handful of counts. The chain combines TRBV4-1 with TRBJ1-5; 7 bases agree with TRBD1. The CDR3 contains 14 residues. Germline-derived CDR1 and CDR2 are MGHRA and YSYEKL. Trimming cost V 4 bases and J 7 bases; bases outside gene matches: 7. Written as DNA, the CDR3 is TGCGCCAGCAGCCCAATAGGGGGCGGACAGCCCCAGCATTTT. This encodes CASSPIGGGQPQHF.

The rearrangement uses TRBV28 and TRBJ1-1; 8 bases are a match to TRBD1. The germline CDR1 and CDR2 sequences are MDHEN and SYDVKM. V lost 6 bases to trimming and J lost 7 bases; unmatched junction nucleotides: 4. The CDR3 covers 12 residues. CDR3 sequence reads: CASRLTGVEAFF. The CDR3 DNA is TGTGCCAGCAGGTTGACAGGGGTTGAAGCTTTCTTT. Complete variable domain (other parts from reference TRBV28 and TRBJ1-1): DVKVTQSSRYLVKRTGEKVFLECVQDMDHENMFWYRQDPGLGLRLIYFSYDVKMKEKGDIPEGYSVSREKKERFSLILESASTNQTSMYLCASRLTGVEAFFGQGTRLTVV.

The J gene is TRBJ1-6, the V gene TRBV7-6; D is unresolved. The CDR3 has 13 amino acids. Germline V CDR1 and CDR2: SGHVS, FNYEAQ. The V gene lost 5 bases and the J gene lost 10 bases, with 12 bases spanning the gap. The CDR3 sequence is CASSPASASPLHF. CDR3 DNA sequence: TGTGCCAGCAGCCCGGCCTCGGCATCACCCCTCCACTTT.